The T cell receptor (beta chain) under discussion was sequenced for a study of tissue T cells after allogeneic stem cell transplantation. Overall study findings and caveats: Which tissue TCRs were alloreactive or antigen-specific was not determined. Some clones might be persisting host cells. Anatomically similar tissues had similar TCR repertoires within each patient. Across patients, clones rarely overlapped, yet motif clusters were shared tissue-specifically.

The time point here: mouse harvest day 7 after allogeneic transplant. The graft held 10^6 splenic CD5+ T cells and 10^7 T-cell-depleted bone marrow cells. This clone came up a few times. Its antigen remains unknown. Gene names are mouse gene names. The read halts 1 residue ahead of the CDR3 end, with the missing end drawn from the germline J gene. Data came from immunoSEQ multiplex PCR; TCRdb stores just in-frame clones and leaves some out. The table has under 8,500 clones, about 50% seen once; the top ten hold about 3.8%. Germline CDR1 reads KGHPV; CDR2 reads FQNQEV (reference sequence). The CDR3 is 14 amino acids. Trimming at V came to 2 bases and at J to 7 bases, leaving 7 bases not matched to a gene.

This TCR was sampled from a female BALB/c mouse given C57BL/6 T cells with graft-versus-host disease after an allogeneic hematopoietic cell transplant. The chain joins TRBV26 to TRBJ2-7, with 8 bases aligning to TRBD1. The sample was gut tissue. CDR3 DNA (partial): TGTGCCAGCAGTCTGGAAGGACAGGGAGGGGAACAGTAC. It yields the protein CASSLEGQGGEQY. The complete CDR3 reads CASSLEGQGGEQYF.